Below, 9 T cell receptor beta chains from the same sample are listed, as sequenced in a study of cytomegalovirus exposure and HLA in healthy donors. PCR involved 60 Vbeta and 13 Jbeta primers. Method: immunoSEQ multiplex PCR; TCRdb's copy keeps in-frame clones and lacks some. The profile shows 65,000 to 80,000 clones, approximately 72% of them singletons. Sample: PBMCs. The receptors shown here come from a woman in her 40s in good health and CMV-seropositive.

V usage is TRBV27 and J usage is TRBJ1-6; tentative D call: TRBD1 (6 bases). Germline CDR1 is MNHEY and CDR2 is SMNVEV (reference sequence). V shed 3 bases and J shed 13 bases, with 10 bases lying between them. There are 12 residues in the CDR3. CDR3 sequence: CASSFKTGPLHF. For the CDR3, the DNA is TGTGCCAGCAGTTTTAAGACAGGTCCCCTCCACTTT.

The chain recombines TRBV30 with TRBJ2-2, with 7 bases that match TRBD1. J gave up 5 bases and V 4 bases, and 7 bases lay outside the gene matches. The CDR3 has 14 residues. The germline V gene encodes CDR1 GTSNPN and CDR2 SVGIG (reference sequence). CDR3 sequence reads: CAWNTGEHTGELFF. CDR3 nucleotides: TGTGCCTGGAATACAGGGGAGCATACCGGGGAGCTGTTTTTT. The variable domain in full, completed from reference TRBV30 and TRBJ2-2, reads SQTIHQWPATLVQPVGSPLSLECTVEGTSNPNLYWYRQAAGRGLQLLFYSVGIGQISSEVPQNLSASRPQDRQFILSSKKLLLSDSGFYLCAWNTGEHTGELFFGEGSRLTVL.

The V gene is TRBV6-5, the J gene TRBJ2-5, with a possible D match to TRBD2 (7 bases). CDR1 is MNHEY and CDR2 is SVGAGI in the germline V gene. The V end was cut by 6 bases, the J end by 5 bases, with 16 bases between. The CDR3 length is 14 residues. DNA for the CDR3: TGTGCCAGCAGGCCAAGGGGGGGCGGGGAGACCCAGTACTTC. This sequence encodes CASRPRGGGETQYF.

The chain couples TRBV11-2 to TRBJ1-5; 10 bases align to TRBD1. The J segment lost 6 bases and the V segment lost 5 bases, leaving 7 bases of the junction unmatched. CDR3 size: 15 residues. Germline V CDR1 and CDR2: SGHAT, FQNNGV. Here the CDR3 reads CASSQTGGYGQPQHF. DNA of the CDR3: TGTGCCAGCAGCCAGACAGGGGGCTATGGTCAGCCCCAGCATTTT.

J is TRBJ1-5 and V is TRBV28, with a tentative D call TRBD1 (5 bases). This CDR3 region has 17 residues. CDR1 is MDHEN and CDR2 is SYDVKM in the germline V gene. Trimming took 0 bases from V and 1 from J, leaving 13 bases between them. DNA for the CDR3: TGTGCCAGCAGTTTATGGGGACTCGGAGTAAGCAATCAGCCCCAGCATTTT. Amino acids: CASSLWGLGVSNQPQHF.

This rearrangement joins TRBV28 to TRBJ1-1; D possibly corresponds to TRBD1 (5 bases). Germline values: CDR1 MDHEN, CDR2 SYDVKM. V lost 7 bases and J 4 bases, leaving 19 bases between the germline ends. The length of the CDR3 is 15 residues. The CDR3 DNA reads as TGTGCCAGCACCGATTACCCCGGGGGTGGCACTGAAGCTTTCTTT. Translation: CASTDYPGGGTEAFF.

The chain joins TRBV7-2 to TRBJ2-7; a possible D gene is TRBD2 (6 bases). This CDR3 spans 13 amino acids. CDR1 and CDR2 (germline): SGHTA, FQGNSA. Between the trimmed V and J ends, which lost 5 bases and 2 bases, there was a span of 10 bases. CDR3 DNA sequence: TGTGCCAGCAGCCTTCTAGCGACCTACGAGCAGTACTTC. Translating gives CASSLLATYEQYF. Full variable domain (rest looked up from reference TRBV7-2 and TRBJ2-7): GAGVSQSPSNKVTEKGKDVELRCDPISGHTALYWYRQSLGQGLEFLIYFQGNSAPDKSGLPSDRFSAERTGGSVSTLTIQRTQQEDSAVYLCASSLLATYEQYFGPGTRLTVT.

This chain links TRBV6-1 with TRBJ1-4; the D gene is possibly TRBD1 (5 bases). Trimming left V 8 bases short and J 13 bases short, with 14 bases between. CDR1 MNHNS and CDR2 SASEGT come from the germline V gene. The CDR3 has 11 residues. CDR3 sequence (DNA): TGTGCCAGCGATAGACAGTCACGACTGTTTTTT. Its protein is CASDRQSRLFF.

CDR3 protein: CASSYPGGGHNEQFF. Written as DNA, the CDR3 is TGTGCCAGCAGTTACCCTGGGGGGGGGCACAATGAGCAGTTCTTC. This chain joins TRBV6-6 and TRBJ2-1; D perhaps matches TRBD2 (7 bases). Germline CDR1 and CDR2: MNHNY and SVGAGI (reference sequence). The CDR3 runs to 15 residues. V lost 2 bases to trimming and J lost 5 bases, with 13 bases between them.